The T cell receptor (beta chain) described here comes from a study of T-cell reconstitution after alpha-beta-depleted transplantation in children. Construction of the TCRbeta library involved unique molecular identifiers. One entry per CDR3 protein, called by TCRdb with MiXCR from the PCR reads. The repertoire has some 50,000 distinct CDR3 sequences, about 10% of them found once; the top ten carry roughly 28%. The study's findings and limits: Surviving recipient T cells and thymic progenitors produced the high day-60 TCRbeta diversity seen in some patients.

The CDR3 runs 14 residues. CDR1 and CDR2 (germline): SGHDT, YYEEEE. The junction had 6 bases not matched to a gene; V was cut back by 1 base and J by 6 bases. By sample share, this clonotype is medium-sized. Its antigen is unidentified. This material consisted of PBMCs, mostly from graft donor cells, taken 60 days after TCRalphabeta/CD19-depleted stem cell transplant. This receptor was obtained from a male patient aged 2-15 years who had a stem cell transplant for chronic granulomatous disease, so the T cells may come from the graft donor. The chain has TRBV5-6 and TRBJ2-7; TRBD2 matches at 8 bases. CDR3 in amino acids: CASSLSAGVSEQYF. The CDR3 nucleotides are TGTGCCAGCAGCTTGTCAGCGGGAGTATCCGAGCAGTACTTC.